A selection of T cell receptor beta chains follows, all from one sample in a study of T cell responses to AZD1222 COVID-19 vaccine. Profiled with immunoSEQ multiplex PCR; TCRdb holds only in-frame clones, not every one. The sample yields around 200,000 clones, approximately 91% seen once. The sample in question was peripheral blood, obtained on day 0 of AZD1222 vaccination. These receptors came from an adult in good health. Both conserved end residues are part of each CDR3. D genes are given only for firm matches. Clone size is stated in some rows and not others, as once, few, many or a class when expanded.

>TRBV5-1|TRBJ2-5|NA|NA
TGCGCCAGCAGTAACCCCCTAAAGCCGGGAAAACAAGAGACCCAGTACTTC
CASSNPLKPGKQETQYF
>TRBV5-6|TRBJ2-1|NA|NA
TGTGCCAGCAGCTTGAGGGCTAGGGGACAAGGAACCTTCTACAATGAGCAGTTCTTC
CASSLRARGQGTFYNEQFF
>TRBV5-6|TRBJ2-7|TRBD2|NA
TGTGCCAGCAGCTTGGCGGGGGGAGCTACTTTCTACGAGCAGTACTTC
CASSLAGGATFYEQYF
>TRBV28|TRBJ2-2|TRBD1|NA
TGTGCCAGCAGTTTCCCAACAGGGGGCACTTTGTACACCGGGGAGCTGTTTTTT
CASSFPTGGTLYTGELFF
>TRBV9|TRBJ2-3|NA|NA
TGTGCCAGCAGCGTAGGTGGGGTGGATACGCAGTATTTT
CASSVGGVDTQYF
>TRBV28|TRBJ1-2|NA|NA
TGTGCCAGCTGCGGGGTGGGCGGGGGATCCTATGGCTACACCTTC
CASCGVGGGSYGYTF
>TRBV7-2|TRBJ2-3|TRBD2|NA
TGTGCCAGCAGCCGGACTAGCGGGGGGGCCAAGTTGACAGATACGCAGTATTTT
CASSRTSGGAKLTDTQYF
>TRBV5-6|TRBJ2-1|TRBD2|NA
TGTGCCAGCAGCTTTGCGAGCGGGGGGGTTGAGCAGTTCTTC
CASSFASGGVEQFF
>TRBV27|TRBJ2-5|TRBD2|NA
TGTGCCAGCGCCGACAACGGGGGGGTCGTTCAGACCCAGTACTTC
CASADNGGVVQTQYF
>TRBV4-2|TRBJ2-1|NA|NA
TGTGCCAGCAGTTCCTACATCTCCTACAATGAGCAGTTCTTC
CASSSYISYNEQFF
>TRBV7-9|TRBJ2-1|NA|few
TGTGCCAGCAGCTTAGGGCAGTCCTACAATGAGCAGTTCTTC
CASSLGQSYNEQFF
>TRBV10-3|TRBJ1-1|NA|NA
TGTGCCATCACAGACTCACTGAACACTGAAGCTTTCTTT
CAITDSLNTEAFF
>TRBV18|TRBJ2-6|TRBD1|NA
TGTGCCAGCTCACCCAAGACAGGGTCGACCTCTGGGGCCAACGTCCTGACTTTC
CASSPKTGSTSGANVLTF
>TRBV5-6|TRBJ1-2|NA|NA
TGTGCCAGCAGCTGGGGACGGAACTATGGCTACACCTTC
CASSWGRNYGYTF
>TRBV6-5|TRBJ2-7|NA|NA
TGTGCCTCCCGGGCAAGGGGACTTTCTTCCTACGAGCAGTACTTC
CASRARGLSSYEQYF
>TRBV2|TRBJ1-6|NA|NA
TGTGCCAGCATCGAAAGGGCCTATAATTCACCCCTCCACTTT
CASIERAYNSPLHF
>TRBV3-1/TRBV3-2|TRBJ1-1|NA|NA
TGTGCCAGCAGCCAGGGCAGGGGGAACACTGAAGCTTTCTTT
CASSQGRGNTEAFF
>TRBV18|TRBJ1-5|TRBD1|NA
TGTGCCAGCTCACCAGGGACAGGGCGCAATCAGCCCCAGCATTTT
CASSPGTGRNQPQHF
>TRBV7-9|TRBJ1-1|NA|once
TGTGCCAGCAGCAATACAGGGTTTGACACTGAAGCTTTCTTT
CASSNTGFDTEAFF
>TRBV6-4|TRBJ1-2|TRBD1|NA
TGTGCCAGCAGTGAGAGGACAGGGGCAATCTCCTATGGCTACACCTTC
CASSERTGAISYGYTF
>TRBV4-2|TRBJ1-1|TRBD1|NA
TGTGCCAGCAGCCGGACCGGGACAGGGCAGGAGGCTTTCTTT
CASSRTGTGQEAFF
>TRBV7-9|TRBJ2-7|NA|few
TGTGCCAGCAGCTCTGCCGGTGTCTACGAGCAGTACTTC
CASSSAGVYEQYF
>TRBV7-8|TRBJ2-7|NA|NA
TGTGCCAGCAGCCGCGGGTTGACAGGCCCCTACGAGCAGTACTTC
CASSRGLTGPYEQYF
>TRBV11-2|TRBJ1-2|NA|NA
TGTGCCAGCAGCTTAGTCAGGGCTAACTATGGCTACACCTTC
CASSLVRANYGYTF
>TRBV6-6|TRBJ2-7|NA|NA
TGTGCCAGCAGAATGGTTCCAGGGCAATCCTACGAGCAGTACTTC
CASRMVPGQSYEQYF
>TRBV29-1|TRBJ2-1|TRBD1|once
TGCAGCGTCGCGCGGCGTGGGGCCGGGACAGGGTCCGATGAGCAGTTCTTC
CSVARRGAGTGSDEQFF